The entry below gives a single TCR beta chain sequence along with its context. Antigen unknown. This sample stems from a study of monozygotic twins with inflammatory bowel disease. Study observations and caveats: A single strong IBD-associated signal or clonotype was not supported by the findings. IBD patients share fewer clonotypes with other people than healthy twins do, especially with disease activity. Immunosuppressive treatments were not uniform, and this may have added variability to patient repertoires.

Germline V gene data show CDR1 as KGHSH and CDR2 as LQKENI. The CDR3 covers 16 residues. For both chains, the TCRalpha and TCRbeta cDNA went through two nested PCRs of approximately 16 and 10 cycles. TCRdb reworked the 5' RACE reads into one entry per CDR3 protein, no DNA. The sample's table shows roughly 150,000 distinct CDR3 sequences. The sequence came from a human donor with ulcerative colitis or Crohn's disease, or a healthy co-twin of an affected twin (not recorded which). V and J are TRBV18 and TRBJ1-5; TCRdb names TRBD1, which stays unverified in the absence of DNA. The sequenced material came from blood. The CDR3 is CASSPGLGSTNQPQHF. Combining the CDR3 with reference TRBV18 and TRBJ1-5 gives the whole variable domain NAGVMQNPRHLVRRRGQEARLRCSPMKGHSHVYWYRQLPEEGLKFMVYLQKENIIDESGMPKERFSAEFPKEGPSILRIQQVVRGDSAAYFCASSPGLGSTNQPQHFGDGTRLSIL.